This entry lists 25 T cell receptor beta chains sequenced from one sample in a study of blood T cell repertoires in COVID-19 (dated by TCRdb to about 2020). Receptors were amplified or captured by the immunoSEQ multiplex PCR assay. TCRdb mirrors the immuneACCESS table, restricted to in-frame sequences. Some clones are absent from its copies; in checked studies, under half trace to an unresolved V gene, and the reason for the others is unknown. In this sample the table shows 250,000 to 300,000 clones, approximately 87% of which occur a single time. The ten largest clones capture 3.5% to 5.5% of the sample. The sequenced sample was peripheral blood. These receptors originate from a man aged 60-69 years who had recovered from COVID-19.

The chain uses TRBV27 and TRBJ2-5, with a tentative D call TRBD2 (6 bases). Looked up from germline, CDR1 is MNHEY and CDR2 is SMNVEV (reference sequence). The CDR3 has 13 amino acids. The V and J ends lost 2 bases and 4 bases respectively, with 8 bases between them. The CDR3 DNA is TGTGCCAGCAGTTTAGTGGGGGGAGAGACCCAGTACTTC. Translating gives CASSLVGGETQYF.

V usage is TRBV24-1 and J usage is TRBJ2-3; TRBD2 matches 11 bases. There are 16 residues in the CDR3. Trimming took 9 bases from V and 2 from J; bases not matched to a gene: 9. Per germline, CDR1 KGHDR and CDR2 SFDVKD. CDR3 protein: CATSPGLAGVTDTQYF. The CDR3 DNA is TGTGCCACCTCTCCCGGACTAGCGGGCGTCACAGATACGCAGTATTTT.

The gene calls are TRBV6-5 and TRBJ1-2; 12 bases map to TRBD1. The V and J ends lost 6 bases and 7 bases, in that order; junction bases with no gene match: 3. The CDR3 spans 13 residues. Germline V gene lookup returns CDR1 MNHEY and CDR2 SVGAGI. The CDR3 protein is CASRGTGGLGYTF. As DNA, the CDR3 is TGTGCCAGCAGGGGGACAGGGGGCCTTGGCTACACCTTC.

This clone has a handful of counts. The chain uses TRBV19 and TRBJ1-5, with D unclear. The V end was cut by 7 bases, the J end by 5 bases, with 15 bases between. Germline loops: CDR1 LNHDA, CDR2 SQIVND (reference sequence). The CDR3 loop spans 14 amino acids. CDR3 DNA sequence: TGTGCCAGTAAAAACACGGGGTCGTATCAGCCCCAGCATTTT. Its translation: CASKNTGSYQPQHF.

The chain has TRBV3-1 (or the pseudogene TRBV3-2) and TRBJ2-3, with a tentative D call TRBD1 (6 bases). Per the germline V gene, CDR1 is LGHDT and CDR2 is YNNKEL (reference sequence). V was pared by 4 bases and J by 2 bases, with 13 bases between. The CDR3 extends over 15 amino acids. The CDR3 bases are TGTGCCAGCAGCCCGGGCAGGGGATTCACAGATACGCAGTATTTT. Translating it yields CASSPGRGFTDTQYF.

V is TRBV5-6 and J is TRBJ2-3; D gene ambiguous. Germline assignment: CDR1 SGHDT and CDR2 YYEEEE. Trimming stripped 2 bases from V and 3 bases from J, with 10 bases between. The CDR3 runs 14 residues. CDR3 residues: CASSFRVKTDTQYF. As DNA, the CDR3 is TGTGCCAGCAGCTTCCGGGTTAAGACAGATACGCAGTATTTT.

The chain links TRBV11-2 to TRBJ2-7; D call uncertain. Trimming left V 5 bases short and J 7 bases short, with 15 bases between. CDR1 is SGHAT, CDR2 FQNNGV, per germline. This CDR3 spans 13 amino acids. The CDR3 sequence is CASSPLLVREQYF. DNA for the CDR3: TGTGCCAGCAGCCCCCTGTTAGTGCGGGAGCAGTACTTC. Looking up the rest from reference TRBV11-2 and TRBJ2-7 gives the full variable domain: EAGVAQSPRYKIIEKRQSVAFWCNPISGHATLYWYQQILGQGPKLLIQFQNNGVVDDSQLPKDRFSAERLKGVDSTLKIQPAKLEDSAVYLCASSPLLVREQYFGPGTRLTVT.

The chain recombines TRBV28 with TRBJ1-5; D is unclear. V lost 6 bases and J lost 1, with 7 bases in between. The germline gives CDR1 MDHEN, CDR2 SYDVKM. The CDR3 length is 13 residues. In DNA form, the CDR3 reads TGTGCCAGCAGGCGCAGGAGCAATCAGCCCCAGCATTTT. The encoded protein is CASRRRSNQPQHF.

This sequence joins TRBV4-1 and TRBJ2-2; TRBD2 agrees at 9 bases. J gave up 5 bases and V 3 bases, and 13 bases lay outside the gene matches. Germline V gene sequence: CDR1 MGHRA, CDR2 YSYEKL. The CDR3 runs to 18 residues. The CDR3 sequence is CASSHPSGSGSDTGELFF. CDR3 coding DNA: TGCGCCAGCAGCCACCCCTCGGGTAGCGGGAGCGATACCGGGGAGCTGTTTTTT.

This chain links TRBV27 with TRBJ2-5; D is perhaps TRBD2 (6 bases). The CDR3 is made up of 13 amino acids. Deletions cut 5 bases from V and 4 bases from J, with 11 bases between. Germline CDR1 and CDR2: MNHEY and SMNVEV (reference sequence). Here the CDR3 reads CASSTTSLETQYF. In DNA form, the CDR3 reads TGTGCCAGCAGTACGACTAGTTTAGAGACCCAGTACTTC.

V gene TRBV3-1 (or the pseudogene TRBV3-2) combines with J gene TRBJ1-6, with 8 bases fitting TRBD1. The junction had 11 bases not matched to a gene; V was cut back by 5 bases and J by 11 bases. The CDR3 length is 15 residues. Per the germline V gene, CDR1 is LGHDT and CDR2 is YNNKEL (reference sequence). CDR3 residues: CASSVDRGGGAPLHF. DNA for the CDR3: TGTGCCAGCAGCGTAGACAGGGGCGGTGGGGCACCCCTCCACTTT.

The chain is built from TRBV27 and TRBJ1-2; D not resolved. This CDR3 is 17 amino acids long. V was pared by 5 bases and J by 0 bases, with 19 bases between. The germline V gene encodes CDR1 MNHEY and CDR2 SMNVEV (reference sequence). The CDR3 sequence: CASSGSLGSSPNYGYTF. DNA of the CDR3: TGTGCCAGCAGTGGATCTTTAGGGAGCAGCCCTAACTATGGCTACACCTTC.

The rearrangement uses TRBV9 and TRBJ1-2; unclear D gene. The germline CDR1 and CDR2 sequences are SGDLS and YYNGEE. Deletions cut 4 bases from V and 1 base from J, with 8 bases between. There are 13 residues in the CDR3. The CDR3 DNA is TGTGCCAGCAGCCCCGGAGGTAACTATGGCTACACCTTC. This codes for CASSPGGNYGYTF.

The CDR3 nucleotides read TGTGCCAGCAGCTTCCCCCTAGCGGGGGGTCGAGAGACCCAGTACTTC. Protein sequence: CASSFPLAGGRETQYF. V usage is TRBV11-2 and J usage is TRBJ2-5, with TRBD2 identical over 11 bases. J lost 4 bases, V lost 3 bases, and 7 bases had no gene match. The CDR3 totals 16 residues. CDR1 and CDR2 from the germline V gene are SGHAT and FQNNGV.

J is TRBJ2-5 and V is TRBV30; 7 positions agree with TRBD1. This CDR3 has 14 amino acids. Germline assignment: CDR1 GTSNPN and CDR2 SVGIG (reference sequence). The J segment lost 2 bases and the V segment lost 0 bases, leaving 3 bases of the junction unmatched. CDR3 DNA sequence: TGTGCCTGGAGTGTACAGGGGTTACAAGAGACCCAGTACTTC. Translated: CAWSVQGLQETQYF.

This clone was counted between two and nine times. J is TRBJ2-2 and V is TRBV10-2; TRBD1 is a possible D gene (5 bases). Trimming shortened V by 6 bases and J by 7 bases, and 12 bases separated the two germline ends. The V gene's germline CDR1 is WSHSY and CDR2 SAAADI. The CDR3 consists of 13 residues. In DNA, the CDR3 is TGCGCCAGCAGGGACAACCGGGTCGGGGAGCTGTTTTTT. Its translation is CASRDNRVGELFF.

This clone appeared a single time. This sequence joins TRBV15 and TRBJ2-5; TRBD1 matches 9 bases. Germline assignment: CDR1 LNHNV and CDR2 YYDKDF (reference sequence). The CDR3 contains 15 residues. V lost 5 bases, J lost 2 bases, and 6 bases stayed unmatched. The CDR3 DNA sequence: TGTGCCACCAGCGGGGGACAGGGAGGACAAGAGACCCAGTACTTC. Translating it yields CATSGGQGGQETQYF.

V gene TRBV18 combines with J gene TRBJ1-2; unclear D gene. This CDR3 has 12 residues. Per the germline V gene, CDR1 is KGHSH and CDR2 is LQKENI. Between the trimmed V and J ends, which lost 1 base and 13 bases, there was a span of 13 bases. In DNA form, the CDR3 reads TGTGCCAGCTCACCACAAGAGATCTTAAGCACCTTC. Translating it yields CASSPQEILSTF.

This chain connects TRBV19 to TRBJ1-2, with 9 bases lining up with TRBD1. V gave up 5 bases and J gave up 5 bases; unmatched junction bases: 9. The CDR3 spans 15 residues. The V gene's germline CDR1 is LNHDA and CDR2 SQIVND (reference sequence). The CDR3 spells CASSALKGTGYGYTF. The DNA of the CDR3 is TGTGCCAGTAGTGCCCTCAAGGGGACAGGGTATGGCTACACCTTC.

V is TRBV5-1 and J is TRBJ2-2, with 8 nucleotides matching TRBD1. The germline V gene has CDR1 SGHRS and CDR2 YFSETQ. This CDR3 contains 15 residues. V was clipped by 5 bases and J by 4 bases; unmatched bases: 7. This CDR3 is CASRSGGAGTGELFF. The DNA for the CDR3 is TGCGCCAGCAGGTCAGGGGGCGCTGGCACCGGGGAGCTGTTTTTT. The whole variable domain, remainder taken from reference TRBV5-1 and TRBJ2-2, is KAGVTQTPRYLIKTRGQQVTLSCSPISGHRSVSWYQQTPGQGLQFLFEYFSETQRNKGNFPGRFSGRQFSNSRSEMNVSTLELGDSALYLCASRSGGAGTGELFFGEGSRLTVL.

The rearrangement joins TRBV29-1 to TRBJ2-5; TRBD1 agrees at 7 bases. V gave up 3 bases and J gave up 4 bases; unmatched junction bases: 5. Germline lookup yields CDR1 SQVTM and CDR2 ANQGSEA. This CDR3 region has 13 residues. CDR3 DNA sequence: TGCAGCGTTGAGGTACAGGGGTTAGAGACCCAGTACTTC. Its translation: CSVEVQGLETQYF.

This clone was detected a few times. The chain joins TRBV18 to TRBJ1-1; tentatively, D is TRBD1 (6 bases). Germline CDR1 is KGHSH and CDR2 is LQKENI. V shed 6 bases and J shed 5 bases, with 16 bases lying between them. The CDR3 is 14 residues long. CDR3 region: CASSGTRARTEAFF. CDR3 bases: TGTGCCAGCTCGGGGACAAGGGCGAGGACTGAAGCTTTCTTT. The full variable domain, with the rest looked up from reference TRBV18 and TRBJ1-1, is NAGVMQNPRHLVRRRGQEARLRCSPMKGHSHVYWYRQLPEEGLKFMVYLQKENIIDESGMPKERFSAEFPKEGPSILRIQQVVRGDSAAYFCASSGTRARTEAFFGQGTRLTVV.

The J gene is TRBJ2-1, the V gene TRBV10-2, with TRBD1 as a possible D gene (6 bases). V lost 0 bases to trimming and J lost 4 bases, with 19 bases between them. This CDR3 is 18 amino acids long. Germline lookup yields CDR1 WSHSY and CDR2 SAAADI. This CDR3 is CASSESKGVGARYNEQFF. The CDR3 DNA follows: TGCGCCAGCAGTGAGTCGAAGGGCGTGGGGGCCAGGTACAATGAGCAGTTCTTC.

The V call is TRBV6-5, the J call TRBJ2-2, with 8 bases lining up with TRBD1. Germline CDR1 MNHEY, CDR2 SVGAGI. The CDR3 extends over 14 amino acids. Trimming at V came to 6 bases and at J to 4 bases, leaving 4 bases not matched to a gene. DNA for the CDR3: TGTGCCAGCAGGGACAGGGTCGGCACCGGGGAGCTGTTTTTT. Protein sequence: CASRDRVGTGELFF.

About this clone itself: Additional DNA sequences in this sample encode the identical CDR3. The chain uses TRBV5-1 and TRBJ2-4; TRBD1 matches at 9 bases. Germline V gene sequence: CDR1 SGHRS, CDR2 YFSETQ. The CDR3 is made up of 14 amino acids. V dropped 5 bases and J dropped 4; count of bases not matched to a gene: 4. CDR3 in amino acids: CASRPGTGKNIQYF. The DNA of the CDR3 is TGCGCCAGCAGACCCGGGACAGGGAAAAACATTCAGTACTTC.